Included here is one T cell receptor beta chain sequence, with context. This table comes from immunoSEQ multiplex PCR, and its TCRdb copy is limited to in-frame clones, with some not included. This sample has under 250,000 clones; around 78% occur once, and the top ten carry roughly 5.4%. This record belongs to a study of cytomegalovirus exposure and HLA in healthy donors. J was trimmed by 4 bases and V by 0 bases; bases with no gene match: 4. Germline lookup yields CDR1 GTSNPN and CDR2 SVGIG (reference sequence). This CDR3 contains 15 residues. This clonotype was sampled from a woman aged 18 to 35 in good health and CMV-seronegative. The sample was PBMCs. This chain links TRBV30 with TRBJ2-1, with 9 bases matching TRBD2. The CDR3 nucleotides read TGTGCCTGGAGTGTAGATAGCGGGAGTTACAATGAGCAGTTCTTC. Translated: CAWSVDSGSYNEQFF.